These 8 T cell receptor beta chains share one sample of origin, sequenced in a study of glioma-infiltrating T cells. The iRepertoire nested amplicon-rescue multiplex PCR amplified TCR alpha and beta CDR3s from RNA. TCRdb reprocessed the multiplex PCR reads via MiXCR and lists one record per CDR3 protein. The sample holds 100,000 to 150,000 distinct CDR3 sequences, around 23% seen once. Sequenced sample: glioma tissue, nonneoplastic brain tissue, or PBMCs (not recorded which). These receptors originate from a human donor with low-grade glioma or glioblastoma, undergoing nonglioma brain surgery, or in good health (not recorded which).

In its sample, this clonotype was seen a few times. The chain combines TRBV11-2 with TRBJ2-7, with no clear D. This CDR3 has 14 amino acids. Trimming took 5 bases from V and 4 from J, leaving 15 bases between them. Germline V gene sequence: CDR1 SGHAT, CDR2 FQNNGV. CDR3 residues: CASSPYPHLYEQYF. The CDR3 nucleotides read TGTGCCAGCAGCCCCTACCCTCACCTTTACGAGCAGTACTTC.

The chain couples TRBV7-9 to TRBJ2-7, with D hard to call. Germline assignment: CDR1 SEHNR and CDR2 FQNEAQ (reference sequence). CDR3 length: 13 residues. V was clipped by 2 bases and J by 4 bases, with 9 bases between them. The CDR3 DNA reads as TGTGCCAGCAGCTTACCCGGAGTATACGAGCAGTACTTC. Residues: CASSLPGVYEQYF.

This clonotype was counted at least ten times. V usage is TRBV5-4 and J usage is TRBJ2-1; no definite D call. Germline lookup yields CDR1 SGHNT and CDR2 YYREEE (reference sequence). V dropped 1 base and J dropped 8 bases, with 10 bases sitting between them. This CDR3 is 13 amino acids long. The CDR3 region is CASSLSRSHEQFF. The CDR3 coding sequence is TGTGCCAGCAGCTTGTCACGGAGTCATGAGCAGTTCTTC.

This clonotype came up many times. The chain joins TRBV14 to TRBJ2-7; D gene uncertain. Germline V gene data show CDR1 as SGHDN and CDR2 as FVKESK. This CDR3 spans 14 amino acids. The ends were cut back, 5 bases at V and 0 bases at J, with 11 bases in the middle. CDR3 sequence (DNA): TGTGCCAGCAGCGGCAGCCTATTCTCCTACGAGCAGTACTTC. This sequence encodes CASSGSLFSYEQYF.

This clonotype was recorded at least ten times. The chain recombines TRBV20-1 with TRBJ2-3; 8 bases fit TRBD2. The V segment lost 2 bases and the J segment 5 bases; nucleotides outside the gene matches: 9. Germline CDR1 DFQATT, CDR2 SNEGSKA (reference sequence). The CDR3 totals 15 residues. The CDR3 DNA sequence: TGCAGTGCTAGAAGGGCGGCGGGAGGAGAAGATACGCAGTATTTT. Translated, it gives CSARRAAGGEDTQYF.

A note on this clonotype: It may be a read error: a sequence one base away is much more abundant. The chain combines TRBV7-2 with TRBJ1-2; no definite D call. Germline loops: CDR1 SGHTA, CDR2 FQGNSA. V was clipped by 6 bases and J by 1 base, with 15 bases between them. This CDR3 has 15 amino acids. CDR3 sequence (DNA): TGTGCCAGCAGGTTGAAAGGGCTCGTTAACTATGGCTACACCTTC. Residues: CASRLKGLVNYGYTF.

This clonotype has a handful of counts. The rearrangement joins TRBV11-1 to TRBJ2-1; 10 bases fit TRBD1. The CDR3 is 14 residues long. The junction had 5 bases not matched to a gene; V was cut back by 5 bases and J by 7 bases. Germline V gene lookup returns CDR1 SGHAT and CDR2 FQDESV (reference sequence). CDR3 sequence: CASSLGQGGNEQFF. The CDR3 bases are TGTGCCAGCAGCCTAGGACAGGGGGGAAATGAGCAGTTCTTC.

With respect to this clonotype: This may come from a read error, since a much larger clone is one base off. This chain uses TRBV6-2 or TRBV6-3 with TRBJ1-2; possible D gene TRBD1, 6 bases. Germline V gives CDR1 MNHEY, CDR2 SVGEGT. CDR3 length equals 15 residues. Trimming pared 8 bases from V and 10 bases from J, leaving 26 bases between. The CDR3 here is CASSPPTGQKDSYTF. The DNA of the CDR3 is TGTGCCAGCTCACCACCTACCGGACAGAAAGATTCCTACACCTTC.